These 31 T cell receptor beta chains share one sample of origin, sequenced in a study of blood T cell repertoires in COVID-19. Data came from immunoSEQ multiplex PCR; TCRdb stores just in-frame clones and leaves some out. The sample gives 30,000 or so clones, about 83% of which show up once; approximately 3.6% is in the top ten. Sequencing input: peripheral blood. All receptors derive from a man aged 50-59 years with acute or convalescent COVID-19.

The chain couples TRBV19 to TRBJ1-6; D ambiguous. Germline loops: CDR1 LNHDA, CDR2 SQIVND (reference sequence). This CDR3 has 14 residues. Deletions cut 3 bases from V and 3 bases from J, with 6 bases between. The CDR3 DNA reads TGTGCCAGTAGTATTGGCCTCTATAATTCACCCCTCCACTTT. It codes for CASSIGLYNSPLHF.

This clone has just one count. The chain combines TRBV19 with TRBJ1-5, with D possibly being TRBD1 (5 bases). V lost 4 bases to trimming and J lost 9 bases, with 13 bases between them. The germline V gene encodes CDR1 LNHDA and CDR2 SQIVND (reference sequence). This CDR3 contains 13 residues. This chain's CDR3 is CASSTQGLGPQHF. The CDR3 nucleotides are TGTGCCAGTAGTACGCAGGGTTTGGGGCCCCAGCATTTT.

The genes are TRBV2 and TRBJ1-2; D is perhaps TRBD1 (6 bases). CDR3 length equals 14 residues. Trimming cost V 6 bases and J 2 bases, with 13 bases left between them. CDR1 and CDR2 from the germline V gene are SNHLY and FYNNEI. The CDR3 protein is CASSPRTENYGYTF. The CDR3, as DNA: TGTGCCAGCAGCCCTCGGACAGAGAACTATGGCTACACCTTC.

The chain carries TRBV9 and TRBJ2-1; D gene unclear. Germline loops: CDR1 SGDLS, CDR2 YYNGEE. There are 13 residues in the CDR3. V was clipped by 0 bases and J by 4 bases, with 5 bases between them. The CDR3 DNA reads TGTGCCAGCAGCGTAGATCTTTACAATGAGCAGTTCTTC. It specifies CASSVDLYNEQFF.

The V and J genes are TRBV5-6 and TRBJ2-1, with D perhaps TRBD2 (6 bases). The germline gives CDR1 SGHDT, CDR2 YYEEEE. Trimming removed 6 bases from V and 1 base from J, with 17 bases in between. The length of the CDR3 is 16 residues. CDR3 in DNA: TGTGCCAGCACCTTTATAGCGGTTGGGTCCTACAATGAGCAGTTCTTC. Translating it yields CASTFIAVGSYNEQFF.

This chain connects TRBV6-5 to TRBJ2-7; no clear D. V lost 6 bases, J lost 3 bases, and 15 bases lay in between. In germline, CDR1 is MNHEY, CDR2 SVGAGI. The CDR3 loop spans 14 amino acids. The CDR3 spells CASSSRVPNYEQYF. The CDR3 region has the DNA TGTGCCAGCAGCTCCCGGGTCCCGAACTACGAGCAGTACTTC.

The rearrangement links TRBV27 to TRBJ2-7, with 7 positions matching TRBD2. The germline gives CDR1 MNHEY, CDR2 SMNVEV (reference sequence). This CDR3 contains 14 residues. With 5 bases clipped from V and 2 bases from J, the junction kept 6 bases outside the gene matches. The CDR3 reads CASSPGLDPYEQYF. For the CDR3, the DNA is TGTGCCAGCAGTCCCGGACTAGATCCCTACGAGCAGTACTTC.

This rearrangement joins TRBV19 to TRBJ2-7, with TRBD2 matching 7 bases. V shed 6 bases, J shed 3 bases, and the junction held 11 bases outside the gene matches. In germline, CDR1 is LNHDA, CDR2 SQIVND (reference sequence). The length of the CDR3 is 15 residues. DNA of the CDR3: TGTGCCAGTAGCCTGGGCGACCGGGGGGACTACGAGCAGTACTTC. It encodes CASSLGDRGDYEQYF. Based on the CDR3 plus reference TRBV19 and TRBJ2-7, the full variable domain is DGGITQSPKYLFRKEGQNVTLSCEQNLNHDAMYWYRQDPGQGLRLIYYSQIVNDFQKGDIAEGYSVSREKKESFPLTVTSAQKNPTAFYLCASSLGDRGDYEQYFGPGTRLTVT.

The rearrangement links TRBV5-5 to TRBJ2-3; D call uncertain. The V end was cut by 0 bases, the J end by 14 bases, with 16 bases between. CDR1 is SGHKS and CDR2 is YYEKEE in the germline V gene (reference sequence). There are 13 residues in the CDR3. CDR3 in amino acids: CASSLVWRSTPYF. CDR3 sequence (DNA): TGTGCCAGCAGCTTGGTTTGGAGAAGCACCCCGTATTTT.

This clone was picked up a small number of times. The chain uses TRBV28 and TRBJ1-2; the D gene is possibly TRBD1 (6 bases). Trimming stripped 6 bases from V and 6 bases from J, with 17 bases between. There are 14 residues in the CDR3. The germline V gene encodes CDR1 MDHEN and CDR2 SYDVKM. The CDR3 DNA sequence: TGTGCCAGCAGACCCCCAGCCAGGGGTAATGGCTACACCTTC. Protein sequence: CASRPPARGNGYTF.

The chain uses TRBV19 and TRBJ1-2; the match to TRBD1 covers 11 bases. This CDR3 is built from 19 residues. V trimming: 5 bases; J trimming: 4 bases; junction bases outside the gene matches: 18. Germline V gene data show CDR1 as LNHDA and CDR2 as SQIVND (reference sequence). Written as DNA, the CDR3 is TGTGCCAGTAGTCCTCGACAAGGACAGGGGGCGAGAAGATCCTATGGCTACACCTTC. Amino acid sequence: CASSPRQGQGARRSYGYTF.

The V call is TRBV11-3, the J call TRBJ1-3, with no clear D. The CDR3 runs to 13 residues. V lost 4 bases, J lost 4 bases, and 8 bases lay in between. CDR1 and CDR2 (germline): SGHNT, YENEEA. The CDR3 reads CASSSGSGNTIYF. CDR3 DNA: TGTGCCAGCAGCTCAGGTTCCGGAAACACCATATATTTT.

This clone has only one observation. The V call is TRBV18, the J call TRBJ2-1, with 7 bases lining up with TRBD1. V lost 4 bases and J lost 2; bases outside the gene matches: 5. The CDR3 covers 15 residues. Germline V CDR1 and CDR2: KGHSH, LQKENI. The CDR3 DNA reads TGTGCCAGCTCACGTGCGACAGGGCCCTACAATGAGCAGTTCTTC. Translated: CASSRATGPYNEQFF.

V usage is TRBV6-5 and J usage is TRBJ1-3; no definite D call. The germline V gene has CDR1 MNHEY and CDR2 SVGAGI. Trimming shortened V by 6 bases and J by 0 bases, and 9 bases separated the two germline ends. The CDR3 runs 14 residues. This CDR3 reads CASRSRDSGNTIYF. The DNA for the CDR3 is TGTGCCAGCAGGTCCCGGGACTCTGGAAACACCATATATTTT.

The chain employs TRBV9 and TRBJ2-3; tentative D call: TRBD2 (6 bases). Germline V gene lookup returns CDR1 SGDLS and CDR2 YYNGEE. V lost 1 base, J lost 2 bases, and 8 bases lay in between. The CDR3 runs to 14 residues. The CDR3 sequence is CASSVWGDTDTQYF. The CDR3 DNA is TGTGCCAGCAGCGTATGGGGGGACACAGATACGCAGTATTTT.

The rearrangement links TRBV6-1 to TRBJ2-1, with a tentative D call TRBD2 (6 bases). V dropped 2 bases and J dropped 0 bases, with 11 bases sitting between them. This CDR3 has 16 amino acids. Germline lookup yields CDR1 MNHNS and CDR2 SASEGT. DNA for the CDR3: TGTGCCAGCAGTGAATGGGACTTGATCTCCTACAATGAGCAGTTCTTC. Its translation: CASSEWDLISYNEQFF.

This clone came up a few times. The chain couples TRBV4-2 to TRBJ1-5; maybe TRBD1 (5 bases). Trimming took 1 base from V and 3 from J, leaving 13 bases between them. Germline CDR1 reads LGHNA; CDR2 reads YNFKEQ. The CDR3 loop spans 16 amino acids. CDR3 nucleotides: TGTGCCAGCAGCCAAGGCAGGGTCGGAATCAATCAGCCCCAGCATTTT. Translating gives CASSQGRVGINQPQHF.

V and J are TRBV7-3 and TRBJ2-7; tentative D call: TRBD1 (6 bases). The V and J ends lost 5 bases and 0 bases respectively, with 8 bases between them. The germline V gene encodes CDR1 SGHTA and CDR2 FQGTGA. This CDR3 comprises 13 residues. The CDR3, as DNA: TGTGCCAGCAGCCCAGGGGTCTCCTACGAGCAGTACTTC. Residues: CASSPGVSYEQYF.

The chain has TRBV7-8 and TRBJ2-2; D possibly corresponds to TRBD1 (5 bases). V was trimmed by 1 base and J by 4 bases, leaving 13 bases between them. Germline CDR1 and CDR2: SGHVS and FQNEAQ. This CDR3 is 16 amino acids long. CDR3 coding DNA: TGTGCCAGCAGCTTAGTGTCCAGGGTCGGCACCGGGGAGCTGTTTTTT. Translated: CASSLVSRVGTGELFF.

This chain links TRBV9 with TRBJ2-7; D possibly corresponds to TRBD2 (5 bases). The V and J ends lost 4 bases and 2 bases respectively, with 13 bases between them. There are 14 residues in the CDR3. CDR1 SGDLS and CDR2 YYNGEE come from the germline V gene. CDR3 bases: TGTGCCAGCAGCCCTCAGGTGGAGGCCTACGAGCAGTACTTC. This gives the protein CASSPQVEAYEQYF.

A few counts support this clone. The chain combines TRBV7-9 with TRBJ1-3; 8 bases fit TRBD1. Germline CDR1 is SEHNR and CDR2 is FQNEAQ (reference sequence). V gave up 3 bases and J gave up 1 base; unmatched junction bases: 5. The CDR3 runs 16 residues. CDR3 sequence (DNA): TGTGCCAGCAGCTTCGGACAGGGCTCTTCTGGAAACACCATATATTTT. It encodes CASSFGQGSSGNTIYF.

The J gene is TRBJ2-7, the V gene TRBV6-5; D may be TRBD1 (6 bases). Germline V gene data show CDR1 as MNHEY and CDR2 as SVGAGI. The CDR3 length is 15 residues. Trimming left V 6 bases short and J 1 base short, with 16 bases between. The CDR3 sequence is CASSLSGHGSYEQYF. The CDR3 DNA reads TGTGCCAGCAGCCTGTCGGGACATGGTTCCTACGAGCAGTACTTC.

The chain links TRBV19 to TRBJ2-6; 7 bases match TRBD1. The V segment lost 5 bases and the J segment 0 bases; nucleotides outside the gene matches: 4. CDR1 LNHDA and CDR2 SQIVND come from the germline V gene (reference sequence). CDR3 length: 16 residues. CDR3 sequence: CASSPTGRSGANVLTF. The CDR3 coding sequence is TGTGCCAGTAGTCCGACAGGGCGCTCTGGGGCCAACGTCCTGACTTTC.

The chain links TRBV27 to TRBJ1-1; possible D gene TRBD1, 6 bases. CDR3 length: 12 residues. V dropped 5 bases and J dropped 7 bases, with 11 bases sitting between them. Germline assignment: CDR1 MNHEY and CDR2 SMNVEV (reference sequence). The CDR3 DNA sequence: TGTGCCAGCAGTAAGGACAGAGATGAAGCTTTCTTT. Its translation: CASSKDRDEAFF.

The rearrangement joins TRBV12-5 to TRBJ2-5; the D gene is possibly TRBD1 (5 bases). Germline CDR1 LGHNT, CDR2 FRNRAP. V lost 2 bases, J lost 5 bases, and 9 bases lay in between. The CDR3 contains 13 residues. CDR3 nucleotides: TGTGCTAGTGGTTTGAAGGGGCGGGAGACCCAGTACTTC. Translating gives CASGLKGRETQYF.

This clone showed up just once. The chain combines TRBV7-6 with TRBJ2-3; 12 nucleotides agree with TRBD2. Germline V gene sequence: CDR1 SGHVS, CDR2 FNYEAQ. V was pared by 1 base and J by 0 bases, with 11 bases of the junction left unmatched. The CDR3 is made up of 20 amino acids. The CDR3 sequence is CASSLVARGLAGLSTDTQYF. CDR3 bases: TGTGCCAGCAGCTTAGTCGCGCGCGGACTAGCGGGGCTGAGCACAGATACGCAGTATTTT.

V usage is TRBV7-6 and J usage is TRBJ2-7, with TRBD2 matching over 14 bases. Germline V lookup: CDR1 SGHVS, CDR2 FNYEAQ. V gave up 5 bases and J gave up 7 bases; unmatched junction bases: 7. This CDR3 comprises 15 residues. CDR3: CASSPGTSGSSEQYF. In nucleotides, the CDR3 is TGTGCCAGCAGCCCCGGGACTAGCGGGAGTAGTGAGCAGTACTTC. Full variable domain (outside the CDR3, taken from reference TRBV7-6 and TRBJ2-7): GAGVSQSPRYKVTKRGQDVALRCDPISGHVSLYWYRQALGQGPEFLTYFNYEAQQDKSGLPNDRFSAERPEGSISTLTIQRTEQRDSAMYRCASSPGTSGSSEQYFGPGTRLTVT.

The rearrangement uses TRBV29-1 and TRBJ2-3; 10 nucleotides align to TRBD2. The CDR3 covers 13 residues. J lost 4 bases, V lost 7 bases, and 5 bases had no gene match. Germline loops: CDR1 SQVTM, CDR2 ANQGSEA. CDR3 sequence: CSEEREGSDTQYF. DNA for the CDR3: TGCAGCGAAGAGCGGGAGGGATCAGATACGCAGTATTTT.

This clone has more than one count but fewer than ten. The chain has TRBV4-1 and TRBJ2-1; TRBD2 might be the D (5 bases). V gave up 0 bases and J gave up 3 bases, with 15 bases separating them. CDR3 length: 17 residues. CDR1 MGHRA and CDR2 YSYEKL come from the germline V gene. The CDR3 coding sequence is TGCGCCAGCAGCCAAGACCACCCCAGCAGCGGCTACAATGAGCAGTTCTTC. It is translated as CASSQDHPSSGYNEQFF.

This chain links TRBV5-6 with TRBJ1-3; 9 nucleotides agree with TRBD1. CDR1 is SGHDT, CDR2 YYEEEE, per germline. With 4 bases clipped from V and 4 bases from J, the junction kept 6 bases outside the gene matches. The CDR3 contains 15 residues. Here the CDR3 reads CASSPTGGTGNTIYF. The CDR3 bases are TGTGCCAGCAGCCCCACAGGGGGCACGGGAAACACCATATATTTT. Together with reference TRBV5-6 and TRBJ1-3, the CDR3 gives the full variable domain: DAGVTQSPTHLIKTRGQQVTLRCSPKSGHDTVSWYQQALGQGPQFIFQYYEEEERQRGNFPDRFSGHQFPNYSSELNVNALLLGDSALYLCASSPTGGTGNTIYFGEGSWLTVV.

V gene TRBV3-1 (or the pseudogene TRBV3-2) combines with J gene TRBJ2-1; D gene unclear. CDR1 is LGHDT and CDR2 is YNNKEL in the germline V gene (reference sequence). There are 13 residues in the CDR3. V was clipped by 4 bases and J by 9 bases, with 13 bases between them. The CDR3 here is CASSLVRQGEQFF. The CDR3 bases are TGTGCCAGCAGCCTTGTCAGACAAGGTGAGCAGTTCTTC.